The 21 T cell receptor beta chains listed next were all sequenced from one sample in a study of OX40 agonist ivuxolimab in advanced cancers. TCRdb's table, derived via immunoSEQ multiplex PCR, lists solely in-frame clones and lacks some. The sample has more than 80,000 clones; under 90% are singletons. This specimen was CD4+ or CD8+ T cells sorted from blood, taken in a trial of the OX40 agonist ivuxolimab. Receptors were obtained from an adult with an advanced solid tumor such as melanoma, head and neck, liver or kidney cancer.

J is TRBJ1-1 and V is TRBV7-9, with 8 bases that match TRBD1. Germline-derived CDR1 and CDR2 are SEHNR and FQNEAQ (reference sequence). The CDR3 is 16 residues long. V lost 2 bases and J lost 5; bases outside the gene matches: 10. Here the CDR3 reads CASSLLAGQGGTEAFF. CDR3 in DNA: TGTGCCAGCAGCTTATTAGCTGGACAGGGTGGAACTGAAGCTTTCTTT.

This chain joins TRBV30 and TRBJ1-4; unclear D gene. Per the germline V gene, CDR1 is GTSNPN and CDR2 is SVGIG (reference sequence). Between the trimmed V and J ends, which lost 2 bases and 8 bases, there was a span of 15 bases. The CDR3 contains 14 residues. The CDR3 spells CAWSRLPGGEKLFF. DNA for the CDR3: TGTGCCTGGAGTAGACTCCCCGGTGGAGAAAAACTGTTTTTT.

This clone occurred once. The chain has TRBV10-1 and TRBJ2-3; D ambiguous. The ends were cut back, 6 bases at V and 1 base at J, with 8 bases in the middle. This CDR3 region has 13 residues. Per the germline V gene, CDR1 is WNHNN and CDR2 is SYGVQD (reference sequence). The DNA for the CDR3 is TGCGCCAGCAGGCGGACGGGCACAGATACGCAGTATTTT. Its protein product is CASRRTGTDTQYF.

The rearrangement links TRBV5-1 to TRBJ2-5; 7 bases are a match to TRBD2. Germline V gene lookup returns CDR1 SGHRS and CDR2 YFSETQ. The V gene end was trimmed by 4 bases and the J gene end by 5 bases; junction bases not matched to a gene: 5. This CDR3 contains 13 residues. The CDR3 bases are TGCGCCAGCAGCAGCGGGAACTGGGAGACCCAGTACTTC. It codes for CASSSGNWETQYF.

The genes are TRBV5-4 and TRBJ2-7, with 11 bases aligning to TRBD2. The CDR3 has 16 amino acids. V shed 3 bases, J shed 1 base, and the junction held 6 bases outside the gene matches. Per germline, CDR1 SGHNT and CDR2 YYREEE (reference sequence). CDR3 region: CASSSIRLAGSYEQYF. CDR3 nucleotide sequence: TGTGCCAGCAGCTCAATAAGACTAGCGGGATCCTACGAGCAGTACTTC.

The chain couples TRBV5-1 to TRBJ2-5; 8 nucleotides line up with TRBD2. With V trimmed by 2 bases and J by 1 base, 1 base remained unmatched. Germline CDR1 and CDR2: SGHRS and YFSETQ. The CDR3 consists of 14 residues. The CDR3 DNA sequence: TGCGCCAGCAGCTTTAGCGGGATCCAAGAGACCCAGTACTTC. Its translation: CASSFSGIQETQYF.

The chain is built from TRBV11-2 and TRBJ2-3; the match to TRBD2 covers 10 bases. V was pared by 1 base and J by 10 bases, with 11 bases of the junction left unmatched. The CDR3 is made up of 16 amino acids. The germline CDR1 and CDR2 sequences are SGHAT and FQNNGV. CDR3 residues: CASSLVIVGLAGAQYF. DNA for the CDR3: TGTGCCAGCAGCTTAGTAATAGTAGGGCTAGCGGGAGCGCAGTATTTT.

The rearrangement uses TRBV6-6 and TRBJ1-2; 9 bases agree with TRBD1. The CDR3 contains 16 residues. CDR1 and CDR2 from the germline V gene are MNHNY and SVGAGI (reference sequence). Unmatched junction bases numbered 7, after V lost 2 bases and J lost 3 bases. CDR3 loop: CASSYRGQGNHYGYTF. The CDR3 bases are TGTGCCAGCAGTTACCGAGGACAGGGGAACCACTATGGCTACACCTTC.

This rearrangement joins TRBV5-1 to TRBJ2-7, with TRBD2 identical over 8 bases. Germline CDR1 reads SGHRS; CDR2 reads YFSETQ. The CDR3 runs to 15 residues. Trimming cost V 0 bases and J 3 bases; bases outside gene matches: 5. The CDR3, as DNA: TGCGCCAGCAGCTTGGGAAGCGGGAGTGGCTACGAGCAGTACTTC. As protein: CASSLGSGSGYEQYF. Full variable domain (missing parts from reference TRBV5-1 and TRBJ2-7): KAGVTQTPRYLIKTRGQQVTLSCSPISGHRSVSWYQQTPGQGLQFLFEYFSETQRNKGNFPGRFSGRQFSNSRSEMNVSTLELGDSALYLCASSLGSGSGYEQYFGPGTRLTVT.

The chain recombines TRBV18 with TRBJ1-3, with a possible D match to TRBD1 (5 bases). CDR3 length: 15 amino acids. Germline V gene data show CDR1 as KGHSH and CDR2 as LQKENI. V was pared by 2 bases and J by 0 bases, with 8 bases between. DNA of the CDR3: TGTGCCAGCTCACCATCCAGGGACTCTGGAAACACCATATATTTT. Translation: CASSPSRDSGNTIYF.

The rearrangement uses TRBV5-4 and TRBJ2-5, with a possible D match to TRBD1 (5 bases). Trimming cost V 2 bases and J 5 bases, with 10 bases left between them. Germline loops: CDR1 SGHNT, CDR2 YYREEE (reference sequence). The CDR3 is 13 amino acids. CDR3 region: CASSLQAGETQYF. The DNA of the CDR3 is TGTGCCAGCAGCTTACAGGCAGGGGAGACCCAGTACTTC. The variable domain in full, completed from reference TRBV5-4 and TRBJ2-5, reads ETGVTQSPTHLIKTRGQQVTLRCSSQSGHNTVSWYQQALGQGPQFIFQYYREEENGRGNFPPRFSGLQFPNYSSELNVNALELDDSALYLCASSLQAGETQYFGPGTRLLVL.

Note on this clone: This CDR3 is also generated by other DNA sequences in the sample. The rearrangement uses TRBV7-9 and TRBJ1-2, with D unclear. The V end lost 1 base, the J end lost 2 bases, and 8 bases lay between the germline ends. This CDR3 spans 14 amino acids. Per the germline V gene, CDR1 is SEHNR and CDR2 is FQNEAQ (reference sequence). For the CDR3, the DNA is TGTGCCAGCAGCTTAGGTGGCAGCAACTATGGCTACACCTTC. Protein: CASSLGGSNYGYTF.

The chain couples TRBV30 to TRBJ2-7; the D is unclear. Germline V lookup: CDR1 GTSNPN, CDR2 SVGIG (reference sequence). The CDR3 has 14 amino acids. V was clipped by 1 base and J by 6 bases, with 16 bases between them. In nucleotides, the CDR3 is TGTGCCTGGAGTGGGGTGTATGTGGTTGGCGAGCAGTACTTC. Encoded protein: CAWSGVYVVGEQYF.

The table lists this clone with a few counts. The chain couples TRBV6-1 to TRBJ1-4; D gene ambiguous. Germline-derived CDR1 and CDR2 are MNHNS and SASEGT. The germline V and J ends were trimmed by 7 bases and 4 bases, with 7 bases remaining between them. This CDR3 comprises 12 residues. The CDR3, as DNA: TGTGCCAGCACATTAGTTAATGAAAAACTGTTTTTT. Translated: CASTLVNEKLFF.

CDR3 coding DNA: TGTGCCAGCAGCCGGGAAGGGGCGGGGTCCTACGAGCAGTACTTC. The encoded protein is CASSREGAGSYEQYF. This chain joins TRBV4-2 and TRBJ2-7; the D gene is possibly TRBD2 (6 bases). The germline V and J ends were trimmed by 4 bases and 1 base, with 14 bases remaining between them. From germline, CDR1 is LGHNA and CDR2 YNFKEQ. The CDR3 runs 15 residues.

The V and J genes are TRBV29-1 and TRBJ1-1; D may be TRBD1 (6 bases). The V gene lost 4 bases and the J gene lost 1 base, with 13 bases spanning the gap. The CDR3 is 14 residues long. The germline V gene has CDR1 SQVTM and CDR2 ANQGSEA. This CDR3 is CSVVGQRANTEAFF. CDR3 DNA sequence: TGCAGCGTTGTAGGACAGAGGGCGAACACTGAAGCTTTCTTT.

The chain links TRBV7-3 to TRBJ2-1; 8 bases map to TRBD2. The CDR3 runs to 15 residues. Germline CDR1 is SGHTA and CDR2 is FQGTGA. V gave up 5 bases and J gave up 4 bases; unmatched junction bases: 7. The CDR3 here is CASSPGLAHYNEQFF. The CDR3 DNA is TGTGCCAGCAGCCCTGGACTAGCACATTACAATGAGCAGTTCTTC.

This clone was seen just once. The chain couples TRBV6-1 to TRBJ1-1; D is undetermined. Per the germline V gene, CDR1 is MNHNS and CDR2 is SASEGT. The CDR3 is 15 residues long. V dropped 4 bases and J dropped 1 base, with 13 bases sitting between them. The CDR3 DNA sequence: TGTGCCAGCAGTGGGCGCTCTGACGGGAACACTGAAGCTTTCTTT. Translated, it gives CASSGRSDGNTEAFF.

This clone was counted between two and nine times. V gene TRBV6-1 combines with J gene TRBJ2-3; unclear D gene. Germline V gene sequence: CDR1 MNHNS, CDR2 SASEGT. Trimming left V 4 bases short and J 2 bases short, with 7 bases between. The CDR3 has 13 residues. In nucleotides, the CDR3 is TGTGCCAGCAGTGGGACCAACACAGATACGCAGTATTTT. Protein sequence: CASSGTNTDTQYF.

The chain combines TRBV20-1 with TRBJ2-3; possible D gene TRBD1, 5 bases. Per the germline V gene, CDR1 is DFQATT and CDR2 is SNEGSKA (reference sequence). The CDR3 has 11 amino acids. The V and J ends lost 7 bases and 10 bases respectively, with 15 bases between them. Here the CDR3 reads CSVPRVSSQYF. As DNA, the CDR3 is TGCAGTGTCCCCAGGGTTTCCTCGCAGTATTTT.

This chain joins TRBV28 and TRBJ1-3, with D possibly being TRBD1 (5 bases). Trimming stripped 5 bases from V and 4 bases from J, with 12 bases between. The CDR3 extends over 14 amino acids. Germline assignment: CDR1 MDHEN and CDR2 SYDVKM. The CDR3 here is CASSTLDRGNTIYF. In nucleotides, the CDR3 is TGTGCCAGCAGTACACTTGACAGAGGAAACACCATATATTTT.